This T cell receptor beta chain was documented in a study of cytomegalovirus exposure and HLA in healthy donors (dated by TCRdb to the late 2010s). Looking at the study overall: According to an earlier analysis of several hundred of the donors, 150 million to 200 million T cells yielded 90 million to 130 million unique TCR beta sequences and 276 Gb of sequence data. The study was designed to test whether signatures of past pathogen exposure could be identified by cataloging public T cell receptors. In a later analysis, previously published TCR beta repertoires from 670 or so donors were re-analyzed and high-resolution HLA genotyping was added so that TCR occurrence patterns could be studied. Across about 380 genotyped donors of the cohort, an average of roughly 250,000 unique TCR beta nucleotide sequences per donor were sequenced, and about a sixth of those sequences were non-productive. Several DR-DQ haplotypes were treated as single units for association and clustering because of strong linkage in the cohort. Along with the roughly 670-subject first cohort, a separate validation cohort of some 130 different subjects was used. The number of donors typed differed by locus, with roughly 629-640 for A, B, C, DRB1 and DQB1, roughly 520 for DQA1, some 570 for DPA1, and around 430 for DPB1. The study used immunosequencing to profile the T cell repertoires of hundreds of subjects and linked those repertoires to cytomegalovirus serostatus. Both class I and class II loci were covered by HLA typing, at four-digit resolution. Rather than using new phenotypic data, the later analysis identified candidate immune exposures from TCR beta sequences and from how often those sequences occurred across donors. All discovery cohort repertoires had been generated on a single sequencing platform. Of the 300 to 450 genotyped donors, approximately 83% fell in the genetic ancestry cluster associated with self-reported Caucasian donors. About 280 gigabases of sequencing data and tens of millions of unique TCR sequences were included in an early release covering about 700 HLA-typed donors. Genome-wide SNP genotypes for about 65% of the roughly 670 donors were used in a later genetic analysis, which treated that subset as a discovery cohort. To predict cytomegalovirus infection status, the study brought together high-throughput TCR immunosequencing, statistical association of individual TCRs with disease status, and machine learning. Alongside the repertoire data, information on donor age, sex, ethnicity and CMV serostatus was compiled. An earlier analysis of nearly 600 of the donors applied high-throughput TCR beta sequencing to assess whether each TCR beta V gene segment acted as functional or pseudogenic.

This clone turned up a few times. What antigen it recognizes has not been identified. Within one base of it there is no much larger clone, and no base qualities were kept. Libraries were prepared through the immunoSEQ multiplex PCR assay. For the multiplex PCR, a mixture combining 60 forward primers for TCR Vbeta segments and 13 reverse primers for TCR Jbeta segments was used. The CDR3 region of rearranged TCR beta genes was amplified from genomic DNA by a multiplex PCR assay. The amplified TCR beta libraries were sequenced on the Illumina HiSeq System as 87-base-pair reads. In the authors' own workflow: Across the 600 to 700 repertoires, a later analysis counted roughly 84 million unique TCR beta chains, around 11 million of which were shared by at least two donors. Raw reads were error-corrected and collapsed into unique sequences by a nearest-neighbor algorithm in which closely related sequences were merged to remove PCR and sequencing errors. Alignment of CDR3 sequences to IMGT reference sequences was used to assign V, D and J gene segments. For a sequence to be retained, at least a six-nucleotide match to both a V gene segment and a J gene segment was required. A rearrangement counted as productive if the CDR3 had no stop codons and remained in frame with V and J, and every other rearrangement counted as non-productive. Following IMGT convention, CDR3 was defined as the stretch from the second conserved V-encoded cysteine to the conserved J-encoded phenylalanine. In an earlier analysis of 550 to 650 of the donors, sequences lacking an unambiguous match to a single V gene segment were excluded. An earlier analysis of a few hundred of the donors classified V segments as functional when productive rearrangements were above 56.7% and as segregating when the standard deviation between donors was above 5%. A statistical classification framework was developed to diagnose cytomegalovirus status using the catalog of TCR beta chain sequences. In a later analysis, TCR nucleotide sequences were compared against IMGT/GENE-DB human TR gene sequences so that V and J genes could be assigned. A later analysis assigned CDR3 sequences and most-parsimonious VDJ recombination scenarios with the TCRdist pipeline. In a later analysis, each TCR beta chain was defined by its CDR3 amino acid sequence together with its V-gene family, and reads lacking a unique V-gene family were excluded. As a way to deal with suspected cross-contamination and a sequencing artifact, a later analysis dropped over 550 nucleotide sequences that were highly shared and had low generation probability. For each public chain, a later analysis derived a clonal expansion index from normalized ranks of inferred template counts within each repertoire. A later analysis computed generation probabilities with a VDJ recombination model fitted to out-of-frame rearrangements, and checked the results against IGoR. Hypergeometric tests were used in a later analysis to score TCR-TCR, TCR-HLA and TCR-CMV co-occurrence, with a repertoire-size bias correction applied to the TCR pairs. In a later analysis, false discovery rates were estimated by permuting HLA or CMV assignments 20 times. In a later analysis, co-occurring TCRs were grouped with DBSCAN, and TCRdist sequence similarity was added when clustering was performed within HLA-allele-positive subsets. Co-occurrence clustering excluded repertoires with fewer than 30,000 or more than 120,000 public chains, plus five with anomalous nucleotide sharing. TCRdb obtained this table from immuneACCESS and retained in-frame rearrangements with V and J assigned. These tables miss some clones; where compared with another copy, unresolved V genes account for less than half of the shortfall, and the remainder is unexplained. V, J and clone size derive from that table, while D and trimming were established from the DNA sequence. This sample has 150,000 to 200,000 clones in its table, and roughly four fifths of those were observed once. The top ten clones comprise under 2% of the sample.

The cohort comprised 550 to 700 healthy bone marrow donors. Cohort members were all nominally healthy when sampled, although unrecorded immune exposures were likely present. The donor was CMV seronegative and belonged to the group of 352 seronegative cohort members. A peripheral blood sample was collected from each donor, and TCR beta sequencing was performed on peripheral blood mononuclear cells. The Qiagen DNeasy Blood Extraction Kit was used to extract genomic DNA from the blood cell samples. General study outcomes and caveats: Only TCR beta chains were sequenced in this cohort, and the absence of alpha or paired-chain data limited detectable features. The presence/absence analyses assumed that sequencing depth was roughly uniform across donors, and that assumption may not be true. It was suggested by the authors that the approach could potentially be generalized to other disease states and immunological phenotypes. In a later analysis, most CMV-associated TCR beta chains were found to appear HLA-restricted, with HLA associations seemingly driven largely by CMV exposure. According to a later analysis, TCR association rates differed among HLA loci, with DRB1 alleles showing the most associated TCRs and HLA-C alleles showing the fewest. An earlier analysis of 587 of the donors showed that most TCR beta V segments appeared in productive rearrangements either about 87% or about 30% of the time, which broadly matched IMGT annotations. The only immune exposure information available for the cohort was CMV serostatus. Strong co-occurrence of HLA alleles, especially DR and DQ, made assigning TCR associations to individual alleles difficult. Correlated functional status among segregating V segments might be attributable to linkage disequilibrium, but an unknown experimental factor could not be ruled out. V-gene and J-gene trimming of TCR beta chains was associated with a missense DCLRE1C variant in a later genetic analysis, and the association was replicated in an independent cohort. The sequencing pipeline was judged likely to have produced a cluster of highly shared sequence variants as a technical artifact. In vitro tests confirmed that a few of the cytomegalovirus-associated TCR beta chains recognize cytomegalovirus antigens. Specific HLA alleles were associated with 18,000 or so TCR beta sequences at a false discovery rate of 0.05 in a later analysis. According to a later genetic analysis, donors in an Asian-associated ancestry cluster had fewer N-insertions in productive TCRs than the approximately 650-donor mean. In both the original and validation cohorts, the classifier was reported to diagnose cytomegalovirus status with high specificity and sensitivity. Some IMGT-functional V segments, including TRBV6-2 and TRBV6-3, could not be distinguished by the 87-base-pair reads and were therefore excluded. Around 16 rarely observed V segments, including chromosome 9 orphons, were excluded from the earlier analysis of several hundred of the donors because counts were too low. Across donors, most TCR sequences were observed very rarely, whereas some public TCRs were present in many individuals. HLA typing was unavailable for some donors at each locus, so association tests used only the typed subset. Compared with equally common non-associated chains, HLA-associated TCR beta chains in a later analysis were more clonally expanded and had lower generation probabilities. A further reported finding was that TCR beta sequences accurately predicted the HLA-A and HLA-B alleles for most subjects in the first cohort. In a later analysis, several top co-occurrence clusters were reported to appear linked to parvovirus B19, influenza, CMV and Epstein-Barr virus. In the study, some 180 TCR beta chains were listed as associated with cytomegalovirus.

CDR1 and CDR2 (SSHAT, FNYEAQ) derive from the germline V gene (reference sequence). The CDR3 runs 14 amino acids, cysteine and phenylalanine included. CDR3 DNA only is kept here, 42 bases in frame from base 1. V loses 5 bases at its end and J loses 3 bases; junction bases beyond the gene matches: 2. Sequenced sample: PBMCs. The rearranged segments are TRBV7-7 and TRBJ2-3, with 10 bases in between that match TRBD2. This sequence was found in a man aged 25-45 years in good health and CMV-seronegative. The CDR3 protein is CASSAGLATDTQYF. DNA sequence: TGTGCCAGCAGCGCGGGACTAGCGACAGATACGCAGTATTTT.